Each of the 3 T cell receptor beta chains below was sequenced from the same sample in a study of CD8 T cells in Susac syndrome (dated by TCRdb to between 2017 and 2020). The library came from the immunoSEQ multiplex PCR assay. RNA was extracted using the RNeasy kit, and about 0.45 to 1 ug of the RNA was reverse transcribed with random hexamers. TCRdb reran the public reads through fastp at Q25 and MiXCR, keeping productive beta chains. Entries that share a CDR3 protein sequence are merged under the most common genes and DNA. This sample lists tens of thousands of distinct CDR3 sequences; just under 95% were detected once. Of the sample, more than 0.3% is held by the ten largest clones. Sequences were obtained from CD4+ T cells from PBMCs. The source is a human donor with Susac syndrome.

The V gene is TRBV28, the J gene TRBJ1-6; no definite D call. Germline lookup yields CDR1 MDHEN and CDR2 SYDVKM. The CDR3 totals 13 residues. The V and J ends lost 9 bases and 4 bases respectively, with 10 bases between them. The CDR3 here is CASKKPYNSPLHF. CDR3 DNA sequence: TGTGCCAGTAAGAAGCCGTATAATTCACCCCTCCACTTT.

The chain uses TRBV6-5 and TRBJ2-1; D unresolved. The germline gives CDR1 MNHEY, CDR2 SVGAGI. Trimming stripped 2 bases from V and 0 bases from J, with 8 bases between. The CDR3 extends over 15 amino acids. The CDR3 reads CASSYRSSSYNEQFF. CDR3 nucleotides: TGTGCCAGCAGTTACCGTTCGAGCTCCTACAATGAGCAGTTCTTC.

V gene TRBV2 combines with J gene TRBJ1-5; D not resolved. CDR1 and CDR2 from the germline V gene are SNHLY and FYNNEI. V was shortened by 2 bases and J by 6 bases, with 11 bases between the two germline ends. The CDR3 contains 14 residues. CDR3 nucleotide sequence: TGTGCCAGCAGTGAAACCGGGGATGGTCAGCCCCAGCATTTT. Protein product: CASSETGDGQPQHF.